The 12 T cell receptor beta chains below were found in one sample sequenced in a study of PD-1 blockade in classical Hodgkin lymphoma. The assay was immunoSEQ multiplex PCR, and TCRdb's table has in-frame clones only and misses some. The sample lists more than 95,000 clones; around nine tenths were seen once. Time point indicated: cycle 4 day 1 (C4D1), after six to seven weeks of nivolumab. Exposure to brentuximab vedotin varied, and each patient had relapsed following autologous stem cell transplantation. Material: peripheral blood mononuclear cells (PBMCs), obtained before the fourth cycle of nivolumab. Receptors originate from a human donor with classical Hodgkin lymphoma.

This chain links TRBV5-4 with TRBJ2-7; 7 bases are shared with TRBD1. CDR3 length: 15 amino acids. The V gene end was trimmed by 3 bases and the J gene end by 6 bases; junction bases not matched to a gene: 12. Germline V gene sequence: CDR1 SGHNT, CDR2 YYREEE (reference sequence). The CDR3 DNA sequence: TGTGCCAGCAGCTCGTTCCGGGACAGTGTTTTCGAGCAGTACTTC. This translates into CASSSFRDSVFEQYF.

The genes are TRBV11-2 and TRBJ2-3, with 16 positions matching TRBD2. The CDR3 loop spans 18 amino acids. With V trimmed by 3 bases and J by 0 bases, 3 bases remained unmatched. Per the germline V gene, CDR1 is SGHAT and CDR2 is FQNNGV. CDR3 DNA sequence: TGTGCCAGCAGCTTCGGGACTAGCGGGAGGGCGAGCACAGATACGCAGTATTTT. Translating gives CASSFGTSGRASTDTQYF.

The V gene is TRBV6-1, the J gene TRBJ2-3; D tentatively fits TRBD1 or TRBD2 (5 bases each). Germline V gene data show CDR1 as MNHNS and CDR2 as SASEGT. The CDR3 is 15 amino acids. With 4 bases removed from V and 5 bases from J, the gap between germline ends came to 16 bases. CDR3 loop: CASSVRGTRVDTQYF. CDR3 bases: TGTGCCAGCAGTGTACGTGGGACCAGGGTAGATACGCAGTATTTT.

The chain links TRBV9 to TRBJ1-1, with 7 positions matching TRBD1. V dropped 3 bases and J dropped 6; count of bases not matched to a gene: 2. The germline V gene encodes CDR1 SGDLS and CDR2 YYNGEE. CDR3 length: 12 amino acids. The CDR3 bases are TGTGCCAGCAGCGACGGGACAGCTGAAGCTTTCTTT. Translating gives CASSDGTAEAFF.

In this sample, this clone turned up once. V gene TRBV9 combines with J gene TRBJ2-1, with D possibly matching TRBD2 (6 bases). Germline CDR1 is SGDLS and CDR2 is YYNGEE. V lost 0 bases to trimming and J lost 7 bases, with 11 bases between them. CDR3 size: 14 residues. The CDR3 loop is CASSVETSLNEQFF. DNA for the CDR3: TGTGCCAGCAGCGTAGAGACTAGTCTTAATGAGCAGTTCTTC.

This sequence joins TRBV5-4 and TRBJ2-5, with 9 nucleotides matching TRBD2. Trimming at V came to 4 bases and at J to 2 bases, leaving 12 bases not matched to a gene. Germline CDR1 reads SGHNT; CDR2 reads YYREEE (reference sequence). The CDR3 is 17 residues long. The CDR3 DNA is TGTGCCAGCAGCCCCGGGGCTAGCGGGGATCTTCAAGAGACCCAGTACTTC. This encodes CASSPGASGDLQETQYF.

The rearrangement joins TRBV20-1 to TRBJ1-2, with unresolved D. Between the trimmed V and J ends, which lost 5 bases and 7 bases, there was a span of 8 bases. This CDR3 is 10 amino acids long. From germline, CDR1 is DFQATT and CDR2 SNEGSKA (reference sequence). CDR3: CSAAGLGYTF. In DNA form, the CDR3 reads TGCAGTGCTGCAGGACTTGGCTACACCTTC.

In nucleotides, the CDR3 is TGTGCCAGCAGTGAGGACAGGGTTGTATGGGGCTACACCTTC. Translated: CASSEDRVVWGYTF. V gene TRBV6-5 combines with J gene TRBJ1-2; TRBD1 agrees at 8 bases. Germline V gene sequence: CDR1 MNHEY, CDR2 SVGAGI. The CDR3 is 14 amino acids. V shed 5 bases and J 8 bases; nucleotides not matched to a gene: 10.

In DNA form, the CDR3 reads TGCGCCAGCAGCCTGGGACTAGCGGGAATTTTGGGAGAGACCCAGTACTTC. Residues: CASSLGLAGILGETQYF. The chain is built from TRBV5-1 and TRBJ2-5, with 13 positions matching TRBD2. Germline-derived CDR1 and CDR2 are SGHRS and YFSETQ. The CDR3 is made up of 17 amino acids. V lost 4 bases to trimming and J lost 4 bases; unmatched junction nucleotides: 10. Full variable domain (missing parts from reference TRBV5-1 and TRBJ2-5): KAGVTQTPRYLIKTRGQQVTLSCSPISGHRSVSWYQQTPGQGLQFLFEYFSETQRNKGNFPGRFSGRQFSNSRSEMNVSTLELGDSALYLCASSLGLAGILGETQYFGPGTRLLVL.

CDR3 loop: CASSLNDPKAKNIQYF. In DNA form, the CDR3 reads TGTGCCAGTAGTCTTAATGACCCAAAAGCCAAAAACATTCAGTACTTC. V usage is TRBV19 and J usage is TRBJ2-4; D is undetermined. Germline CDR1 and CDR2: LNHDA and SQIVND (reference sequence). Trimming left V 5 bases short and J 0 bases short, with 14 bases between. CDR3 length: 16 amino acids.

This chain joins TRBV4-3 and TRBJ2-1; D remains unclear. The ends were cut back, 4 bases at V and 0 bases at J, with 4 bases in the middle. The CDR3 runs to 13 residues. The germline CDR1 and CDR2 sequences are LGHNA and YSLEER. For the CDR3, the DNA is TGCGCCAGCAGCCCGTCCTCCTACAATGAGCAGTTCTTC. Amino acid sequence: CASSPSSYNEQFF.

The chain employs TRBV19 and TRBJ1-1; the D gene is possibly TRBD1 (5 bases). Germline CDR1 is LNHDA and CDR2 is SQIVND (reference sequence). The CDR3 spans 17 residues. V lost 4 bases to trimming and J lost 1 base, with 19 bases between them. The CDR3 DNA sequence: TGTGCCAGTAGTAACCCGGGACCCCCAGCGCGGAACACTGAAGCTTTCTTT. It is translated as CASSNPGPPARNTEAFF.